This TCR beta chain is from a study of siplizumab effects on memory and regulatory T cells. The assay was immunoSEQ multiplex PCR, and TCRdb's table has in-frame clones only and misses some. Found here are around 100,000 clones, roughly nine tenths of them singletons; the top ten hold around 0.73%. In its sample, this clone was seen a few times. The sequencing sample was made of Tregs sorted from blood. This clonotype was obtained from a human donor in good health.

The CDR3 nucleotides read TGTGCCAGTAGGGGGACAGCGAAAGATGGCTACACCTTC. Encoded protein: CASRGTAKDGYTF. The chain couples TRBV19 to TRBJ1-2; TRBD1 matches at 7 bases. The length of the CDR3 is 13 residues. Germline CDR1 is LNHDA and CDR2 is SQIVND (reference sequence). J gave up 6 bases and V 6 bases, and 7 bases lay outside the gene matches.